Listed below are T cell receptor beta chains from one sample, sequenced in a study of control samples from healthy donors and cancer patients. Using immunoSEQ multiplex PCR, the repertoire was profiled, and TCRdb retains in-frame clones only, with some absent. The repertoire holds around 50,000 clones, around nine tenths seen once, with more than 1.5% in the top ten. The sample consisted of PBMCs. Receptors were obtained from a man between 35 and 55 years old with colorectal cancer. Each CDR3 is given with its conserved first and last residue. The order of the fields is D gene, J gene, V gene, clone size, CDR3 DNA, CDR3 protein. The D gene is left open where the match is weak. A row's size may be missing; if present it is once, few, many or a size class.

D gene: .
J gene: TRBJ2-3
V gene: TRBV7-6
clone size: .
CDR3 DNA: TGTGCCAGCAGCGACGGGGGCGGGGACACAGATACGCAGTATTTT
CDR3 protein: CASSDGGGDTDTQYF

D gene: TRBD1
J gene: TRBJ1-1
V gene: TRBV6-6
clone size: .
CDR3 DNA: TGTGCCAGCAGTTCCGATCGGATGACAGGGGGAGAAGCTTTCTTT
CDR3 protein: CASSSDRMTGGEAFF

D gene: TRBD2
J gene: TRBJ2-7
V gene: TRBV18
clone size: .
CDR3 DNA: TGTGCCAGCTCACCAACGTCTAGCGGGAGCTACGAGCAGTACTTC
CDR3 protein: CASSPTSSGSYEQYF

D gene: TRBD2
J gene: TRBJ2-1
V gene: TRBV27
clone size: .
CDR3 DNA: TGTGCCACACGTAGCGGGAGCTCCTACAATGAGCAGTTCTTC
CDR3 protein: CATRSGSSYNEQFF

D gene: TRBD1
J gene: TRBJ2-5
V gene: TRBV19
clone size: .
CDR3 DNA: TGTGCCAGTAGTACTTGGACAGGGGAAGAGACCCAGTACTTC
CDR3 protein: CASSTWTGEETQYF

D gene: .
J gene: TRBJ2-7
V gene: TRBV4-3
clone size: .
CDR3 DNA: TGCGCCAGCAGCCAAGATTCGACAGGAGAATCTTACGAGCAGTACTTC
CDR3 protein: CASSQDSTGESYEQYF

D gene: .
J gene: TRBJ2-7
V gene: TRBV11-2
clone size: .
CDR3 DNA: TGTGCCAGCAGCTTAGTAACACAGGAGCCCTACGAGCAGTACTTC
CDR3 protein: CASSLVTQEPYEQYF

D gene: .
J gene: TRBJ1-2
V gene: TRBV30
clone size: .
CDR3 DNA: TGTGCCTGGTATGGACCGGGGGTTGGCTACACCTTC
CDR3 protein: CAWYGPGVGYTF

D gene: TRBD2
J gene: TRBJ2-5
V gene: TRBV19
clone size: .
CDR3 DNA: TGTGCCAGTAGTGGGCGGCTAGCGGGAGGGCTAGAGACCCAGTACTTC
CDR3 protein: CASSGRLAGGLETQYF

D gene: .
J gene: TRBJ2-7
V gene: TRBV21-1
clone size: .
CDR3 DNA: TGTGCCAGCAGCAACCCCGAGGACAGGAGGGCCTACGAGCAGTACTTC
CDR3 protein: CASSNPEDRRAYEQYF

D gene: .
J gene: TRBJ1-4
V gene: TRBV5-1
clone size: .
CDR3 DNA: TGCGCCAGCAGCTTGGCGGCAGGGCCTTTAGAAAAACTGTTTTTT
CDR3 protein: CASSLAAGPLEKLFF

D gene: TRBD2
J gene: TRBJ2-7
V gene: TRBV2
clone size: .
CDR3 DNA: TGTGCCAGCGTCGGGAGGGCCTACGAGCAGTACTTC
CDR3 protein: CASVGRAYEQYF

D gene: .
J gene: TRBJ2-7
V gene: TRBV6-2/TRBV6-3
clone size: .
CDR3 DNA: TGTGCCAGCAGTTTCTACATTCCCTACGAGCAGTACTTC
CDR3 protein: CASSFYIPYEQYF

D gene: TRBD2
J gene: TRBJ2-1
V gene: TRBV7-9
clone size: .
CDR3 DNA: TGTGCCAGCAGCCCGCCCTTTAGGACTAGCGGTACCTACAATGAGCAGTTCTTC
CDR3 protein: CASSPPFRTSGTYNEQFF

D gene: .
J gene: TRBJ1-3
V gene: TRBV29-1
clone size: .
CDR3 DNA: TGCGGAACTGGAGGGGCTGGAAACACCATATATTTT
CDR3 protein: CGTGGAGNTIYF

D gene: .
J gene: TRBJ1-1
V gene: TRBV19
clone size: .
CDR3 DNA: TGTGCCAGTAGTATTCAGAGAGGCACTGAAGCTTTCTTT
CDR3 protein: CASSIQRGTEAFF

D gene: TRBD2
J gene: TRBJ2-2
V gene: TRBV19
clone size: once
CDR3 DNA: TGTGCCAGTAGTACCCAACCCGGACTAGCGGACCCGAACACCGGGGAGCTGTTTTTT
CDR3 protein: CASSTQPGLADPNTGELFF

D gene: .
J gene: TRBJ1-1
V gene: TRBV27
clone size: .
CDR3 DNA: TGTGCCAGCAGTTTATCAGACAGGACTGAAGCTTTCTTT
CDR3 protein: CASSLSDRTEAFF

D gene: .
J gene: TRBJ2-1
V gene: TRBV27
clone size: once
CDR3 DNA: TGTGCCAGCAGATCCTCGGGTGAGCAGTTCTTC
CDR3 protein: CASRSSGEQFF

D gene: .
J gene: TRBJ2-3
V gene: TRBV6-2/TRBV6-3
clone size: .
CDR3 DNA: TGTGCCAGCAGCATCACCAGGGATACGCAGTATTTT
CDR3 protein: CASSITRDTQYF

D gene: .
J gene: TRBJ1-2
V gene: TRBV6-5
clone size: .
CDR3 DNA: TGTGCCAGCAGAGCAGTCGTTAACTATGGCTACACCTTC
CDR3 protein: CASRAVVNYGYTF

D gene: TRBD2
J gene: TRBJ2-2
V gene: TRBV7-3
clone size: .
CDR3 DNA: TGTGCCAGCAGCTTACCCGGGACTAGCGGGACGGGCGGGGAGCTGTTTTTT
CDR3 protein: CASSLPGTSGTGGELFF

D gene: .
J gene: TRBJ2-7
V gene: TRBV7-2
clone size: .
CDR3 DNA: TGTGCCAGCAGCTTCGGGACGGAGTCCTACGAGCAGTACTTC
CDR3 protein: CASSFGTESYEQYF

D gene: TRBD1
J gene: TRBJ2-2
V gene: TRBV7-3
clone size: .
CDR3 DNA: TGTGCCAGCAGCGTAAGAAGGACAGGGAACACCGGGGAGCTGTTTTTT
CDR3 protein: CASSVRRTGNTGELFF

D gene: .
J gene: TRBJ2-7
V gene: TRBV2
clone size: .
CDR3 DNA: TGTGCCAGCAGTAAACTAGGGACGGATAGTTACGAGCAGTACTTC
CDR3 protein: CASSKLGTDSYEQYF

D gene: TRBD2
J gene: TRBJ2-1
V gene: TRBV27
clone size: .
CDR3 DNA: TGTGCCAGCAATTGGGGACTGGGAGGGCAAGGCAATGAGCAGTTCTTC
CDR3 protein: CASNWGLGGQGNEQFF

D gene: .
J gene: TRBJ2-7
V gene: TRBV6-2/TRBV6-3
clone size: .
CDR3 DNA: TGTGCCAGCAGTAACAGGGTCTCCTACGAGCAGTACTTC
CDR3 protein: CASSNRVSYEQYF

D gene: .
J gene: TRBJ1-4
V gene: TRBV5-1
clone size: .
CDR3 DNA: TGCGCCAGCAGCCAAACCGGGACCTCGAATGAAAAACTGTTTTTT
CDR3 protein: CASSQTGTSNEKLFF

D gene: .
J gene: TRBJ1-1
V gene: TRBV2
clone size: .
CDR3 DNA: TGTGCCAGCAGTGACAGGCGGAACACTGAAGCTTTCTTT
CDR3 protein: CASSDRRNTEAFF

D gene: .
J gene: TRBJ1-3
V gene: TRBV11-2
clone size: .
CDR3 DNA: TGTGCCAGCAGCTTCAGCTCTGGAAACACCATATATTTT
CDR3 protein: CASSFSSGNTIYF

D gene: TRBD1
J gene: TRBJ1-4
V gene: TRBV28
clone size: .
CDR3 DNA: TGTGCCAGCAGAAAGAGGATCCGGACAGGGTGGAATGAAAAACTGTTTTTT
CDR3 protein: CASRKRIRTGWNEKLFF

D gene: TRBD2
J gene: TRBJ2-1
V gene: TRBV5-6
clone size: .
CDR3 DNA: TGTGCCAGCAGCTTGTTAGGCGGGAGGGCCCTTGGGCAGTTCTTC
CDR3 protein: CASSLLGGRALGQFF

D gene: .
J gene: TRBJ1-1
V gene: TRBV24-1
clone size: .
CDR3 DNA: TGTGCCACCAGTGATTTTACCTTTAACGAAGCTTTCTTT
CDR3 protein: CATSDFTFNEAFF

D gene: .
J gene: TRBJ1-5
V gene: TRBV6-5
clone size: .
CDR3 DNA: TGTGCCAGCAGGGACGCGGGTCAGCCCCAGCATTTT
CDR3 protein: CASRDAGQPQHF

D gene: .
J gene: TRBJ1-1
V gene: TRBV19
clone size: .
CDR3 DNA: TGTGCCAGTAGTATAGTGTCCGGGACCGCGAACACTGAAGCTTTCTTT
CDR3 protein: CASSIVSGTANTEAFF

D gene: TRBD1
J gene: TRBJ1-2
V gene: TRBV10-3
clone size: .
CDR3 DNA: TGTGCCATCAGCCCCGGGACAGCCAAAACTTATGGCTACACCTTC
CDR3 protein: CAISPGTAKTYGYTF

D gene: .
J gene: TRBJ2-5
V gene: TRBV5-8
clone size: .
CDR3 DNA: TGTGCCAGCAGGCGGACAGAAGGGCCGATCCAAGAGACCCAGTACTTC
CDR3 protein: CASRRTEGPIQETQYF

D gene: .
J gene: TRBJ2-7
V gene: TRBV11-2
clone size: .
CDR3 DNA: TGTGCCAGCAGCTTCAGTGGATACGAGCAGTACTTC
CDR3 protein: CASSFSGYEQYF

D gene: .
J gene: TRBJ2-7
V gene: TRBV28
clone size: .
CDR3 DNA: TGTGCCAGCAGTCCCTATACCGACGATCCGTACGAGCAGTACTTC
CDR3 protein: CASSPYTDDPYEQYF

D gene: TRBD1
J gene: TRBJ2-7
V gene: TRBV4-3
clone size: .
CDR3 DNA: TGCGCCAGCAGCCAGGATCCAGGGGGCGGAGGCGAGCAGTACTTC
CDR3 protein: CASSQDPGGGGEQYF

D gene: .
J gene: TRBJ1-2
V gene: TRBV5-1
clone size: .
CDR3 DNA: TGCGCCAGCAGGTGGGACCCTGGACCAACAAACTATGGCTACACCTTC
CDR3 protein: CASRWDPGPTNYGYTF

D gene: .
J gene: TRBJ1-1
V gene: TRBV12-3/TRBV12-4
clone size: .
CDR3 DNA: TGTGCCAGCAGTTTAGACGGTTACACTGAAGCTTTCTTT
CDR3 protein: CASSLDGYTEAFF

D gene: TRBD1
J gene: TRBJ2-3
V gene: TRBV20-1
clone size: .
CDR3 DNA: TGCAGTGCAAGTAATAGGGGGCCCACAGATACGCAGTATTTT
CDR3 protein: CSASNRGPTDTQYF

D gene: TRBD1
J gene: TRBJ1-1
V gene: TRBV19
clone size: .
CDR3 DNA: TGTGCCAGTAGTATTTTGCGGACAGGGGAAAGGGGGAACACTGAAGCTTTCTTT
CDR3 protein: CASSILRTGERGNTEAFF

D gene: TRBD2
J gene: TRBJ2-2
V gene: TRBV15
clone size: few
CDR3 DNA: TGTGCCACCAGCTCCGGGAAGACCGGGAGGGTAGGGTCCGGGGAGCTGTTTTTT
CDR3 protein: CATSSGKTGRVGSGELFF

D gene: .
J gene: TRBJ2-1
V gene: TRBV18
clone size: .
CDR3 DNA: TGTGCCAGCTCACCACCTTTCACTGCGCAGTTCTTC
CDR3 protein: CASSPPFTAQFF

D gene: .
J gene: TRBJ2-2
V gene: TRBV5-1
clone size: few
CDR3 DNA: TGCGCCAGCAGCGAGGGCGGGACGAACACCGGGGAGCTGTTTTTT
CDR3 protein: CASSEGGTNTGELFF

D gene: .
J gene: TRBJ2-7
V gene: TRBV6-2/TRBV6-3
clone size: .
CDR3 DNA: TGTGCCAGCAGCCGCAGGGGCGCCCGGGCGTACGAGCAGTACTTC
CDR3 protein: CASSRRGARAYEQYF

D gene: TRBD1
J gene: TRBJ1-4
V gene: TRBV30
clone size: .
CDR3 DNA: TGTGCCTGGAGTGAGACAGGGTCAAATGAAAAACTGTTTTTT
CDR3 protein: CAWSETGSNEKLFF

D gene: .
J gene: TRBJ2-2
V gene: TRBV27
clone size: .
CDR3 DNA: TGTGCCAGTCGTTACGACACCGGGGAGCTGTTTTTT
CDR3 protein: CASRYDTGELFF

D gene: TRBD2
J gene: TRBJ2-7
V gene: TRBV29-1
clone size: .
CDR3 DNA: TGCAGCGTTGGTGAGACTAGCGGCCCCTACGAGCAGTACTTC
CDR3 protein: CSVGETSGPYEQYF

D gene: .
J gene: TRBJ2-5
V gene: TRBV7-2
clone size: .
CDR3 DNA: TGTGCCAGCAGCTTTGGGGGCGGAGAGACCCAGTACTTC
CDR3 protein: CASSFGGGETQYF

D gene: .
J gene: TRBJ2-2
V gene: TRBV6-5
clone size: .
CDR3 DNA: TGTGCCAGCAGCTTAAGAGTTTTCGGGGAGCTGTTTTTT
CDR3 protein: CASSLRVFGELFF

D gene: .
J gene: TRBJ2-6
V gene: TRBV9
clone size: .
CDR3 DNA: TGTGCCAGCAGCGTTGCCGCTAGCTCTGGGGCCAACGTCCTGACTTTC
CDR3 protein: CASSVAASSGANVLTF

D gene: .
J gene: TRBJ2-7
V gene: TRBV12-5
clone size: .
CDR3 DNA: TGTGCTAGTGGATGGGACCGCGACTACGAGCAGTACTTC
CDR3 protein: CASGWDRDYEQYF

D gene: .
J gene: TRBJ2-5
V gene: TRBV7-7
clone size: .
CDR3 DNA: TGTGCTAGCAGCCCCTCTAACGGCGAAGAGACCCAGTACTTC
CDR3 protein: CASSPSNGEETQYF

D gene: .
J gene: TRBJ1-5
V gene: TRBV6-4
clone size: .
CDR3 DNA: TGTGCCAGCAGTCTGGACTCCTCGTTTGGTCGGCCCCAGCATTTT
CDR3 protein: CASSLDSSFGRPQHF

D gene: TRBD2
J gene: TRBJ2-1
V gene: TRBV11-2
clone size: .
CDR3 DNA: TGTGCCAGCAGCCCGGGACTAACCAATGAGCAGTTCTTC
CDR3 protein: CASSPGLTNEQFF

D gene: .
J gene: TRBJ1-5
V gene: TRBV12-3/TRBV12-4
clone size: .
CDR3 DNA: TGTGCCAGCAGTTTAGTACGGCAGCCCCAGCATTTT
CDR3 protein: CASSLVRQPQHF